This T cell receptor (beta chain) was identified during a study of T cell repertoires and Cas9 in healthy adults. Clones were sequenced by immunoSEQ multiplex PCR, and TCRdb holds only the in-frame ones, with some missing. The table shows 20,000 to 25,000 clones, with more than 75% occurring only once. The CDR3 runs 13 residues. Per germline, CDR1 SQVTM and CDR2 ANQGSEA. After removal of 4 bases from V and 5 bases from J, the junction contained 6 bases not matched to a gene. The specimen was CD4+ effector T cells (CD127+, CD25-, CD137-, CD154-) from PBMCs; culture status not recorded. The chain is built from TRBV29-1 and TRBJ1-1, with 8 bases lining up with TRBD1. The sequence was obtained from a human donor in good health. Written as DNA, the CDR3 is TGCAGCGTTGTCAGGGGGCGAGCGACTGAAGCTTTCTTT. This translates into CSVVRGRATEAFF.